This record looks at one T cell receptor (beta chain) sequence and its context. Its target is unknown. This entry is derived from a study of graft-versus-host responses after intestinal transplantation. Across the whole study: Among the recipients, transplants were multivisceral, liver-intestinal, or isolated intestinal. Uniformly, recipients were administered anti-thymocyte globulin induction with subsequent tacrolimus and steroids for 2 to 3 years.

Overall study results and limits: Recipient marrow held GvH clones, some first seen in ileum or blood.

Repertoires were generated with immunoSEQ multiplex PCR, while TCRdb's copy carries only in-frame clones and drops some. Of 90,000 to 130,000 clones listed, around nine tenths are singletons. V was pared by 11 bases and J by 3 bases, with 26 bases between. The germline gives CDR1 ENHRY, CDR2 SYGVKD. The CDR3 sequence is 17 residues long. This receptor was identified in a human donor who was the organ donor for an intestinal transplant. Sequencing was performed on unstimulated CD4+ T cells sorted from spleen or lymph node cells, taken before transplant. V gene TRBV10-3 combines with J gene TRBJ2-4; D assignment may be TRBD1 or TRBD2 (5 bases each). DNA of the CDR3: TGTGCCTCTTCCGGGACGAGTTTTACTGGAGGCAAAAACATTCAGTACTTC. This codes for CASSGTSFTGGKNIQYF.